This T cell receptor beta chain was identified in a study of blood T cell repertoires in COVID-19. Germline V gives CDR1 PRHDT, CDR2 FYEKMQ (reference sequence). J lost 8 bases, V lost 0 bases, and 5 bases had no gene match. This CDR3 has 16 residues. Clones were read by immunoSEQ multiplex PCR, and TCRdb kept only the in-frame ones, dropping some. The repertoire holds around 170,000 clones, with roughly four fifths as singletons. The V gene is TRBV13, the J gene TRBJ1-6; 9 bases line up with TRBD1. The sequence was obtained from a woman aged 70 to 79 with COVID-19, enrolled during active disease. The sequenced sample consisted of peripheral blood. This CDR3 reads CASSLGGQGGHSPLHF. As DNA, the CDR3 is TGTGCCAGCAGCTTAGGGGGACAGGGAGGTCATTCACCCCTCCACTTT. The whole variable domain, filled in from reference TRBV13 and TRBJ1-6, reads AAGVIQSPRHLIKEKRETATLKCYPIPRHDTVYWYQQGPGQDPQFLISFYEKMQSDKGSIPDRFSAQQFSDYHSELNMSSLELGDSALYFCASSLGGQGGHSPLHFGNGTRLTVT.